This T cell receptor (beta chain) emerged from a study of PD-L1 blockade in urothelial cancer. Study-level information: The study started patients on atezolizumab in the mid-2010s, giving 1,200 mg intravenously every 3 weeks.

CDR1 and CDR2 from the germline V gene are GTSNPN and SVGIG (reference sequence). The germline V and J ends were trimmed by 2 bases and 5 bases, with 15 bases remaining between them. The CDR3 spans 14 residues. Time point denoted: peripheral blood 6 weeks after treatment start. Each patient presented with locally advanced or metastatic urothelial carcinoma. Study-wide results and caveats: Tumor-associated clones in blood expanded more at 3 weeks in durable-benefit patients.

The repertoire was sequenced with immunoSEQ multiplex PCR; TCRdb's copy has only in-frame clones and lacks some. The sample comprises tens of thousands of clones, over 75% of which are singletons, and more than 1.5% rests with the top ten. Comments on this clone: Its cognate antigen is unknown.

The sample consisted of PBMCs, taken around atezolizumab (anti-PD-L1) treatment. The rearrangement uses TRBV30 and TRBJ2-5, with D maybe TRBD2 (7 bases). The clonotype originates from a middle-aged man with urothelial cancer. CDR3 residues: CAWSLGGLSETQYF. The CDR3 nucleotides are TGTGCCTGGAGTCTGGGGGGGCTTTCGGAGACCCAGTACTTC. The variable domain in full, with the rest retrieved from reference TRBV30 and TRBJ2-5, is SQTIHQWPATLVQPVGSPLSLECTVEGTSNPNLYWYRQAAGRGLQLLFYSVGIGQISSEVPQNLSASRPQDRQFILSSKKLLLSDSGFYLCAWSLGGLSETQYFGPGTRLLVL.